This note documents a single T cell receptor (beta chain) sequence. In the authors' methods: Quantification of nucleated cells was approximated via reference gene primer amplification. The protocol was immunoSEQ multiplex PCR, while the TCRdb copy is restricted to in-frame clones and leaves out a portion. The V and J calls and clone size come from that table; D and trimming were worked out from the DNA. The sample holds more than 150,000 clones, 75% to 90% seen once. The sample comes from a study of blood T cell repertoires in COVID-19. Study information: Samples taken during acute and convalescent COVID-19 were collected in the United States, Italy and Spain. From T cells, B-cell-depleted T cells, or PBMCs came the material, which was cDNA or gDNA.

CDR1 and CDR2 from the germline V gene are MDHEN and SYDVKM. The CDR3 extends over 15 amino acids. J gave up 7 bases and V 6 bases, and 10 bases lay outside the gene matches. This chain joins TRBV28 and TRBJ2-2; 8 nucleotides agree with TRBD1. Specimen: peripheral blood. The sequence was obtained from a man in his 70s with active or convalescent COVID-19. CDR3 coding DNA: TGTGCCAGCAGGATCGACCAGGGGGCTGGCGGGGAGCTGTTTTTT. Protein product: CASRIDQGAGGELFF.